These T cell receptor beta chains were read from a single sample in a study of blood T cell repertoires in COVID-19. TCRdb's table, derived via immunoSEQ multiplex PCR, lists solely in-frame clones and lacks some. The profile shows about 190,000 clones, about four fifths of them singletons. Sample: PBMCs or T cells enriched from blood (not recorded which). These receptors were collected from a woman aged 25-40 years who had recovered from COVID-19. Each CDR3 is given with its conserved first and last residue. The order of the fields is J gene, D gene, V gene, clone size, CDR3 DNA, CDR3 protein. D genes are given only for firm matches. Clone size is not always given. Where it is, it says once, few, many or a class for expanded clones.

>TRBJ2-5|.|TRBV28|.
TGTGCCAGCAGACCCGTGACCATCGGGGAGACCCAGTACTTC
CASRPVTIGETQYF
>TRBJ2-3|TRBD2|TRBV24-1|.
TGTGCCACCAGTGACAGGACTAGTTTATCGCAGTATTTT
CATSDRTSLSQYF
>TRBJ1-2|.|TRBV2|.
TGTGCCAGCAGTCCGGGGGGGGCTCGAGGCTACACCTTC
CASSPGGARGYTF
>TRBJ1-5|.|TRBV6-2/TRBV6-3|.
TGTGCCAGCAGTTACTCGGCAGGGTTTCAGCCCCAGCATTTT
CASSYSAGFQPQHF
>TRBJ1-1|.|TRBV10-3|few
TGTGCCATCAGCGCCCGAGGAGGGCCACGGAAGAACACTGAAGCTTTCTTT
CAISARGGPRKNTEAFF
>TRBJ1-2|.|TRBV6-5|.
TGTGCCAGCAGCCCCTCAGGGGTCATTTCTGGCTACACCTTC
CASSPSGVISGYTF
>TRBJ1-2|.|TRBV5-1|once
TGCGCCAGCAGCTTAGGAGGGGCTTTTGGCTACACCTTC
CASSLGGAFGYTF
>TRBJ2-1|TRBD2|TRBV6-5|.
TGTGCCAGCAAAGGTGCAGCGGGGTCCTACAATGAGCAGTTCTTC
CASKGAAGSYNEQFF
>TRBJ1-6|TRBD1|TRBV18|.
TGTGCCAGCTCACCCGGACAGGGAGACTCACCCCTCCACTTT
CASSPGQGDSPLHF
>TRBJ1-1|.|TRBV3-1/TRBV3-2|.
TGTGCCAGCAGCCCGATGGGCCAGGTGAACACTGAAGCTTTCTTT
CASSPMGQVNTEAFF
>TRBJ1-5|TRBD1|TRBV6-5|.
TGTGCCAGCAGCACAACAGGGGCAGGCAATCAGCCCCAGCATTTT
CASSTTGAGNQPQHF